Listed below are T cell receptor beta chains from one sample, sequenced in a study of T cell responses to AZD1222 COVID-19 vaccine. Sequencing used immunoSEQ multiplex PCR; TCRdb keeps in-frame clones, though not all of them. Seen here are 120,000 to 150,000 clones, approximately 90% observed once, and the top ten hold 4% to 6%. Material: peripheral blood, obtained on day 0 of AZD1222 vaccination. These receptors all stem from an adult in good health. The CDR3 runs from the conserved cysteine through the conserved F or W. D genes are given only for firm matches. Some rows have no size entry. The others give once, few or many, or a class for an expanded clone.

clone_size j_call d_call v_call cdr3_aa cdr3_nt
- TRBJ1-2 TRBD1 TRBV29-1 CSVPWGTGVFYGYTF TGCAGCGTCCCTTGGGGGACAGGGGTCTTCTATGGCTACACCTTC
- TRBJ1-5 - TRBV28 CASSGSWDQPQHF TGTGCCAGCAGTGGATCGTGGGATCAGCCCCAGCATTTT
- TRBJ1-2 - TRBV4-3 CASSQDRETNYGYTF TGCGCCAGCAGCCAAGATCGGGAGACAAACTATGGCTACACCTTC
- TRBJ2-1 - TRBV19 CASSMGRRKQFF TGTGCCAGTAGTATGGGACGCAGGAAGCAGTTCTTC
- TRBJ2-5 - TRBV18 CASSPWEETQYF TGTGCCAGCTCACCATGGGAAGAGACCCAGTACTTC
- TRBJ2-3 TRBD1 TRBV27 CASTRHRDSSTDTQYF TGTGCCAGCACTCGACACCGGGACAGTAGCACAGATACGCAGTATTTT
- TRBJ2-2 TRBD2 TRBV11-3 CASSFVAGGNTGELFF TGTGCCAGCAGCTTTGTGGCGGGAGGGAACACCGGGGAGCTGTTTTTT
- TRBJ1-5 - TRBV28 CASSLAGYQPQHF TGTGCCAGCAGTTTGGCAGGGTATCAGCCCCAGCATTTT
once TRBJ2-1 - TRBV18 CASSPGGVGQKQFF TGTGCCAGCTCACCAGGAGGGGTCGGACAGAAGCAGTTCTTC
- TRBJ2-1 TRBD2 TRBV7-2 CASSLGRLAYEQFF TGTGCCAGCAGCTTAGGAAGACTAGCCTATGAGCAGTTCTTC
once TRBJ2-7 TRBD1 TRBV14 CASSQAALGQQLSYEQYF TGTGCCAGCAGCCAAGCCGCTTTGGGACAGCAACTTTCCTACGAGCAGTACTTC
- TRBJ2-7 - TRBV7-2 CASSSGTPYEQYF TGTGCCAGCAGCTCGGGGACTCCATACGAGCAGTACTTC
- TRBJ1-1 - TRBV7-3 CASSLTVNIEAFF TGTGCCAGCAGCCTTACAGTGAACATTGAAGCTTTCTTT
once TRBJ2-2 - TRBV9 CASSGQSRNTGELFF TGTGCCAGCAGCGGGCAGTCCAGGAACACCGGGGAGCTGTTTTTT
- TRBJ2-7 TRBD1 TRBV7-2 CASSVAHRGYEQYF TGTGCCAGCAGCGTCGCGCACAGGGGGTACGAGCAGTACTTC
few TRBJ1-5 - TRBV6-2/TRBV6-3 CASSLGGPNQPQHF TGTGCCAGCAGTTTAGGAGGGCCCAATCAGCCCCAGCATTTT
- TRBJ1-6 - TRBV27 CASRTVYSPLHF TGTGCCAGCCGGACAGTTTATTCACCCCTCCACTTT
- TRBJ2-2 - TRBV12-3/TRBV12-4 CASGQGGEELFF TGTGCCAGCGGTCAGGGGGGCGAGGAGCTGTTTTTT
- TRBJ2-3 TRBD2 TRBV6-6 CASSLGTSGGGRSSTDTQYF TGTGCCAGCAGTCTCGGGACTAGCGGGGGAGGTCGGTCTAGCACAGATACGCAGTATTTT
- TRBJ2-7 - TRBV6-2/TRBV6-3 CASSYSYRVAGRYEQYF TGTGCCAGCAGTTACTCCTACCGGGTGGCGGGAAGATACGAGCAGTACTTC
- TRBJ2-1 - TRBV24-1 CATSDRRGTGWNEQFF TGTGCCACCAGTGATCGTAGGGGAACAGGGTGGAATGAGCAGTTCTTC
- TRBJ2-5 - TRBV7-8 CASSFRDGQETQYF TGTGCCAGCAGCTTCCGGGACGGCCAAGAGACCCAGTACTTC
- TRBJ2-7 - TRBV28 CASSSTGF TGTGCCAGCAGTTCCACCGGTTTC
- TRBJ1-2 TRBD1 TRBV4-3 CASSQDDRDYGYTF TGCGCCAGCAGCCAAGATGACAGGGACTATGGCTACACCTTC
- TRBJ1-6 - TRBV4-1 CASKGDEGAYNSPLHF TGCGCCAGCAAGGGGGACGAGGGGGCCTATAATTCACCCCTCCACTTT
- TRBJ1-1 - TRBV4-2 CASSQESTAPNTEAFF TGTGCCAGCAGCCAAGAGAGCACAGCTCCGAACACTGAAGCTTTCTTT
few TRBJ2-3 - TRBV7-2 CASSSRQDNTDTQYF TGTGCCAGCAGCTCGCGACAGGACAACACAGATACGCAGTATTTT
- TRBJ2-1 - TRBV18 CASSPTGSGYNEQFF TGTGCCAGCTCACCAACAGGGTCTGGCTACAATGAGCAGTTCTTC
- TRBJ1-1 - TRBV6-5 CASSYKGAEAFF TGTGCCAGCAGTTACAAGGGGGCTGAAGCTTTCTTT
- TRBJ1-4 - TRBV6-5 CASRVGVAEKLFF TGTGCCAGCAGGGTTGGGGTAGCTGAAAAACTGTTTTTT
- TRBJ1-1 - TRBV14 CASSQYRLLNTEAFF TGTGCCAGCAGCCAATATAGGTTACTGAACACTGAAGCTTTCTTT
- TRBJ2-4 - TRBV7-9 CASSLADGVAKNIQYF TGTGCCAGCAGCTTAGCGGACGGAGTAGCCAAAAACATTCAGTACTTC
- TRBJ2-3 - TRBV20-1 CSASHSPMRFTDTQYF TGCAGTGCTAGTCATAGTCCCATGCGATTCACAGATACGCAGTATTTT
- TRBJ2-6 - TRBV2 CASSAIAGANVLTF TGTGCCAGCAGTGCCATCGCTGGGGCCAACGTCCTGACTTTC
once TRBJ2-3 TRBD2 TRBV18 CASSETSGRTDTQYF TGTGCCAGCTCGGAGACTAGCGGGAGGACAGATACGCAGTATTTT
- TRBJ1-1 TRBD1 TRBV2 CASSEGTGYTEAFF TGTGCCAGCAGTGAAGGGACAGGGTACACTGAAGCTTTCTTT
- TRBJ2-7 - TRBV7-2 CASSLGGGSYEQYF TGTGCCAGCAGCTTAGGCGGAGGGTCCTACGAGCAATACTTC
- TRBJ2-3 - TRBV10-3 CAIGVGQNTDTQYF TGTGCCATCGGAGTGGGGCAGAACACAGATACGCAGTATTTT
- TRBJ2-7 - TRBV19 CASRHEQYF TGTGCCAGTAGACACGAGCAGTACTTC
- TRBJ1-1 - TRBV5-1 CASSFYLGGAGMNTEAFF TGCGCCAGCAGCTTTTATTTGGGGGGCGCAGGGATGAACACTGAAGCTTTCTTT
- TRBJ1-1 TRBD1 TRBV6-5 CASIRGRKAFF TGTGCCAGCATCAGGGGGCGGAAAGCTTTCTTT
once TRBJ1-4 - TRBV12-3/TRBV12-4 CASSLGEKLFF TGTGCCAGCAGTTTGGGTGAAAAACTGTTTTTT
- TRBJ2-5 - TRBV5-1 CASSLTPTDQETQYF TGCGCCAGCAGCTTGACTCCGACAGATCAAGAGACCCAGTACTTC
- TRBJ2-1 - TRBV5-4 CASSLAGFGNEQFF TGTGCCAGCAGCTTGGCCGGATTTGGGAATGAGCAGTTCTTC
- TRBJ1-2 - TRBV4-1 CASSQGTGRGGYTF TGCGCCAGCAGCCAAGGCACAGGGAGGGGTGGCTACACCTTC
- TRBJ2-1 - TRBV12-3/TRBV12-4 CASSLRRQNEQFF TGTGCCAGCAGTTTAAGACGACAGAATGAGCAGTTCTTC
- TRBJ1-5 - TRBV6-5 CASSPQGPQPQHF TGTGCCAGCAGCCCACAGGGTCCACAGCCCCAGCATTTT
- TRBJ1-4 - TRBV4-3 CASSQDPSRAGGEKLFF TGCGCCAGCAGCCAAGATCCGAGCCGAGCGGGGGGTGAAAAACTGTTTTTT
- TRBJ2-1 TRBD2 TRBV7-3 CASSSSQGGGSALEQFF TGTGCCAGCAGCTCCTCTCAGGGCGGGGGATCGGCTCTTGAGCAGTTCTTC
- TRBJ1-3 - TRBV7-3 CASSLQGAGNTIYF TGTGCCAGCAGCTTGCAGGGTGCGGGAAACACCATATATTTT
- TRBJ1-3 - TRBV19 CASSIIHGTTSGNTIYF TGTGCCAGTAGCATTATTCATGGGACAACCTCTGGAAACACCATATATTTT
- TRBJ2-7 - TRBV24-1 CATSDTNYEQYF TGTGCCACCAGTGATACGAATTACGAGCAGTACTTC
- TRBJ2-7 - TRBV6-1 CASSEYRGGEQYF TGTGCCAGCAGTGAGTACAGGGGGGGCGAGCAGTACTTC
- TRBJ1-3 - TRBV7-2 CASSLAGIGNTIYF TGTGCCAGCAGCTTAGCGGGCATCGGAAACACCATATATTTT